The rows below give T cell receptor beta chains drawn from one sample of a study of T cell responses to AZD1222 COVID-19 vaccine. Clones were sequenced by immunoSEQ multiplex PCR, and TCRdb holds only the in-frame ones, with some missing. The sample records 100,000 or so clones, around 90% being singletons. The sequenced sample was peripheral blood, obtained 28 days after the second AZD1222 dose. These receptors all come from an adult who received the AZD1222 COVID-19 vaccine. CDR3s include the opening cysteine and the closing phenylalanine or tryptophan. D genes are given only for firm matches. Rows give clone size only sometimes, using once, few, many, or a class for an expanded clone.

V	D	J	size	CDR3	DNA
TRBV25-1	-	TRBJ2-7	once	CASRSDTAPYEQYF	TGTGCCAGCAGGTCAGATACCGCTCCGTACGAGCAGTACTTC
TRBV7-6	-	TRBJ1-3	-	CASSLGEVYSGNTIYF	TGTGCCAGCAGCTTAGGTGAGGTCTACTCTGGAAACACCATATATTTT
TRBV27	-	TRBJ2-1	-	CASSFPRGGNEQFF	TGTGCCAGCAGTTTCCCCAGGGGCGGTAATGAGCAGTTCTTC
TRBV15	-	TRBJ1-6	-	CATSRAFRGGSPLHF	TGTGCCACCAGCAGAGCATTCAGGGGAGGTTCACCCCTCCACTTT
TRBV6-5	-	TRBJ1-6	-	CASRQANSPLHF	TGTGCCAGCCGCCAGGCTAATTCACCCCTCCACTTT
TRBV18	-	TRBJ2-1	-	CASSPPAGAGRSSYNEQFF	TGTGCCAGCTCACCACCAGCAGGGGCAGGGAGGAGCTCCTACAATGAGCAGTTCTTC
TRBV27	-	TRBJ1-1	-	CASSSRTEAFF	TGTGCCAGCAGTTCGAGGACTGAAGCTTTCTTT
TRBV11-2	-	TRBJ1-6	-	CASRLGGRVASLHF	TGTGCCAGCAGGTTAGGGGGGCGCGTTGCGTCCCTCCACTTT
TRBV24-1	TRBD2	TRBJ2-2	-	CATSDYSGTYTGELFF	TGTGCCACCAGTGACTACAGCGGGACTTACACCGGGGAGCTGTTTTTT
TRBV10-3	-	TRBJ1-3	-	CAIRPPGQSGNTIYF	TGTGCCATCAGGCCTCCGGGACAATCCGGAAACACCATATATTTT
TRBV10-3	-	TRBJ2-7	-	CAISVSVLGQIYEQYF	TGTGCCATCAGTGTAAGTGTTCTTGGCCAGATTTACGAGCAGTACTTC
TRBV3-1/TRBV3-2	-	TRBJ2-3	once	CASSQEAPDTQYF	TGTGCCAGCAGCCAAGAAGCGCCAGATACGCAGTATTTT
TRBV2	-	TRBJ1-2	-	CARSIMSYGYTF	TGTGCCAGATCGATAATGTCCTATGGCTACACCTTC
TRBV5-1	-	TRBJ2-1	-	CASSRTDNEQFF	TGCGCCAGCAGCCGGACCGACAATGAGCAGTTCTTC
TRBV28	-	TRBJ2-5	-	CASSSLFSGTETQYF	TGTGCCAGCAGTTCCCTCTTTTCGGGGACAGAGACCCAGTACTTC
TRBV28	-	TRBJ1-1	few	CASKDSYTEAFF	TGTGCCAGCAAGGACAGCTACACTGAAGCTTTCTTT
TRBV5-4	-	TRBJ2-1	-	CASSFGAESYNEQFF	TGTGCCAGCAGCTTCGGGGCAGAATCCTACAATGAGCAGTTCTTC
TRBV15	TRBD2	TRBJ2-3	-	CATSRLAGEADTQYF	TGTGCCACCAGCAGACTAGCGGGAGAGGCAGATACGCAGTATTTT
TRBV7-3	TRBD1	TRBJ2-7	once	CASSLRVAGGLYEQYF	TGTGCCAGCAGCTTAAGAGTGGCAGGGGGATTGTACGAGCAGTACTTC
TRBV6-2/TRBV6-3	TRBD2	TRBJ2-5	-	CASSWTSVNNRETQYF	TGTGCCAGCAGTTGGACTAGCGTTAACAATAGGGAGACCCAGTACTTC
TRBV13	-	TRBJ1-3	-	CASSLGQGSGNTIYF	TGTGCCAGCAGCTTAGGTCAGGGGTCCGGAAACACCATATATTTT
TRBV5-1	TRBD1	TRBJ2-5	-	CASSRSTGTGSILRRETQYF	TGCGCCAGCAGCCGATCCACCGGGACAGGGAGTATCCTCCGAAGAGAGACCCAGTACTTC
TRBV9	-	TRBJ1-3	-	CASSASKNRGNTIYF	TGTGCCAGCAGCGCATCCAAGAATAGAGGAAACACCATATATTTT
TRBV19	-	TRBJ1-5	-	CASRLLQGRGRQPQHF	TGTGCCAGTCGGCTGCTCCAGGGGCGAGGTCGGCAGCCCCAGCATTTT
TRBV5-1	-	TRBJ1-1	-	CASSLGGGQGTEAFF	TGCGCCAGCAGCTTGGGTGGGGGCCAAGGCACTGAAGCTTTCTTT
TRBV28	-	TRBJ1-3	-	CASGRTVLGNTIYF	TGTGCCAGCGGGAGGACAGTCCTTGGAAACACCATATATTTT
TRBV5-1	-	TRBJ2-1	-	CASSQGPDNEQFF	TGCGCCAGCAGCCAGGGACCAGACAATGAGCAGTTCTTC
TRBV7-2	-	TRBJ2-4	once	CASSLDVIQYF	TGTGCCAGCAGCTTAGATGTCATTCAGTACTTC
TRBV7-2	TRBD2	TRBJ2-1	-	CASSTSGLYNEQFF	TGTGCCAGCAGCACTAGCGGGTTGTACAATGAGCAGTTCTTC
TRBV18	-	TRBJ2-5	-	CASSPLQETQYF	TGTGCCAGCTCACCGCTTCAAGAGACCCAGTACTTC
TRBV28	TRBD1	TRBJ1-1	-	CASRDGTGAAEAFF	TGTGCCAGCAGGGATGGGACAGGGGCGGCCGAAGCTTTCTTT
TRBV27	TRBD2	TRBJ2-3	-	CASGALAGGLTSTDTQYF	TGTGCCAGCGGGGCTTTAGCGGGAGGTTTGACAAGCACAGATACGCAGTATTTT
TRBV27	TRBD2	TRBJ2-1	-	CASSLPPRAGGSYNEQFF	TGTGCCAGCAGTTTACCCCCTCGAGCGGGAGGATCATACAATGAGCAGTTCTTC
TRBV5-6	-	TRBJ2-7	-	CASSPGRLITYEQYF	TGTGCCAGCAGCCCGGGACGATTGATCACCTACGAGCAGTACTTC
TRBV11-2	TRBD2	TRBJ2-3	-	CASKTSGSDTDTQYF	TGTGCCAGCAAGACTAGCGGGAGCGACACAGATACGCAGTATTTT
TRBV18	-	TRBJ1-6	-	CASSPSSGELSPLHF	TGTGCCAGCTCACCATCTTCAGGGGAACTTTCACCCCTCCACTTT
TRBV7-8	-	TRBJ2-1	-	CASAVGVSSVSESSYNEQFF	TGTGCCTCAGCGGTGGGAGTGTCTAGCGTAAGCGAAAGCTCCTACAATGAGCAGTTCTTC
TRBV28	-	TRBJ1-2	-	CASSPTLGAFNYGYTF	TGTGCCAGCAGTCCGACGTTGGGGGCCTTTAACTATGGCTACACCTTC
TRBV5-6	TRBD1	TRBJ1-2	-	CASSRGTDYGYTF	TGTGCCAGCAGCCGCGGGACAGACTATGGCTACACCTTC
TRBV5-6	-	TRBJ2-7	-	CASSSGSFYEQYF	TGTGCCAGCAGCTCGGGATCCTTCTACGAGCAGTACTTC
TRBV12-3/TRBV12-4	TRBD2	TRBJ2-5	-	CASSRGLAETQYF	TGTGCCAGCAGTAGAGGACTAGCAGAGACCCAGTACTTC
TRBV19	TRBD2	TRBJ2-1	few	CASSTSGPEQFF	TGTGCCAGTAGTACTAGCGGCCCTGAGCAGTTCTTC
TRBV6-5	-	TRBJ1-1	-	CASILDIAHEAFF	TGTGCCAGCATTCTGGACATTGCCCATGAAGCTTTCTTT
TRBV5-1	TRBD2	TRBJ2-7	-	CASSTTSGRTVEQYF	TGCGCCAGCAGCACCACTAGCGGGAGAACGGTCGAGCAGTACTTC
TRBV27	TRBD1	TRBJ1-1	-	CASSRQGGEAFF	TGTGCCAGCAGTCGGCAGGGGGGAGAAGCTTTCTTT
TRBV5-4	TRBD2	TRBJ2-1	-	CASSFHRTSIYNEQFF	TGTGCCAGCAGCTTCCACAGGACTAGTATTTACAATGAGCAGTTCTTC
TRBV6-2/TRBV6-3	-	TRBJ1-1	few	CASSILRGEAFF	TGTGCCAGCAGTATACTGCGCGGTGAAGCTTTCTTT
TRBV12-3/TRBV12-4	-	TRBJ1-2	-	CASSQLNYGYTF	TGTGCCAGCAGTCAGCTCAACTATGGCTACACCTTC
TRBV29-1	-	TRBJ2-1	-	CSAPTGSGSNEQFF	TGCAGCGCCCCTACCGGGAGTGGGTCCAATGAGCAGTTCTTC
TRBV6-6	TRBD1	TRBJ2-7	once	CASSPPTGQGLDYEQYF	TGTGCCAGCAGTCCCCCAACTGGACAGGGCCTTGACTACGAGCAGTACTTC
TRBV6-2/TRBV6-3	-	TRBJ2-4	few	CASSALFGAKNIQYF	TGTGCCAGCAGTGCCCTTTTCGGAGCCAAAAACATTCAGTACTTC